This TCR beta chain was observed in a study of control samples from healthy donors and cancer patients. This clone was found once. Sequencing was performed with immunoSEQ multiplex PCR; in TCRdb, only in-frame clones are kept and a portion is missing. The data show over 150,000 clones, 94% seen once. Germline V gives CDR1 MNHNY, CDR2 SVGAGI (reference sequence). This CDR3 is built from 20 residues. V shed 5 bases, J shed 1 base, and the junction held 19 bases outside the gene matches. Material for sequencing was blood. The V gene is TRBV6-6, the J gene TRBJ1-3, with TRBD1 identical over 8 bases. This receptor was obtained from a woman younger than 35 in good health. CDR3 residues: CASSLYRGRGLLPSGNTIYF. As DNA, the CDR3 is TGTGCCAGCAGTCTTTATCGGGGCAGGGGGCTCTTACCTTCTGGAAACACCATATATTTT.